One sample yielded the 6 T cell receptor beta chains listed below, sequenced in a study of cytomegalovirus exposure and HLA in healthy donors. 60 Vbeta and 13 Jbeta primers were used in PCR. Using immunoSEQ multiplex PCR, the repertoire was profiled, and TCRdb retains in-frame clones only, with some absent. Among approximately 180,000 clones, about 90% were seen once, and the ten largest hold around 0.21%. The sample was PBMCs. The receptor set was obtained from a girl under three years old in good health and CMV-seronegative.

This clone appeared a single time. V gene TRBV7-8 combines with J gene TRBJ2-7, with 8 bases that match TRBD1. The CDR3 totals 16 residues. V lost 4 bases to trimming and J lost 3 bases; unmatched junction nucleotides: 11. Germline V gene lookup returns CDR1 SGHVS and CDR2 FQNEAQ. The chain's CDR3 is CASSSVGGQGLYEQYF. The DNA for the CDR3 is TGTGCCAGCAGCTCCGTTGGAGGACAGGGACTCTACGAGCAGTACTTC. Full variable domain (rest looked up from reference TRBV7-8 and TRBJ2-7): GAGVSQSPRYKVAKRGQDVALRCDPISGHVSLFWYQQALGQGPEFLTYFQNEAQLDKSGLPSDRFFAERPEGSVSTLKIQRTQQEDSAVYLCASSSVGGQGLYEQYFGPGTRLTVT.

The table lists this clone with a count of one. The V gene is TRBV4-2, the J gene TRBJ2-1; tentatively, D is TRBD2 (5 bases). The CDR3 length is 16 residues. Germline CDR1 LGHNA, CDR2 YNFKEQ. V lost 4 bases and J 5 bases, leaving 18 bases between the germline ends. In nucleotides, the CDR3 is TGTGCCAGCAGCCCGCGTTACGAGGGTCTAAACAATGAGCAGTTCTTC. This translates into CASSPRYEGLNNEQFF.

CDR3 residues: CASSYHGTYSYEQYF. In nucleotides, the CDR3 is TGTGCCAGCAGTTACCACGGGACATACTCCTACGAGCAGTACTTC. The chain has TRBV6-6 and TRBJ2-7; a weak D match, TRBD1 (6 bases). This CDR3 spans 15 amino acids. The germline gives CDR1 MNHNY, CDR2 SVGAGI (reference sequence). V gave up 2 bases and J gave up 0 bases, with 11 bases separating them.

The genes are TRBV23-1 and TRBJ2-5, with 9 bases lining up with TRBD2. TRBV23-1 is annotated as an ORF whose role is uncertain. There are 17 residues in the CDR3. Losses at the gene ends were 2 bases for V and 5 bases for J; bases not matched to a gene: 12. The CDR3 sequence is CASSQTPGGLAGETQYF. DNA for the CDR3: TGCGCCAGCAGTCAAACCCCGGGGGGGCTAGCGGGGGAGACCCAGTACTTC.

The chain links TRBV11-1 to TRBJ2-3; D perhaps matches TRBD2 (5 bases). The CDR3 loop spans 13 amino acids. Germline-derived CDR1 and CDR2 are SGHAT and FQDESV (reference sequence). V was cut by 1 base and J by 14 bases, with 16 bases left in between. CDR3 sequence: CASSLEEGRTSYF. DNA of the CDR3: TGTGCCAGCAGCTTAGAGGAAGGACGGACTTCGTATTTT.

The rearrangement uses TRBV18 and TRBJ2-1; 7 nucleotides line up with TRBD2. V was clipped by 0 bases and J by 9 bases; unmatched bases: 11. The CDR3 covers 16 residues. The germline V gene encodes CDR1 KGHSH and CDR2 LQKENI. CDR3 nucleotide sequence: TGTGCCAGCTCACCACCGAGCGGGAACCCTAAAGGTGAGCAGTTCTTC. It is translated as CASSPPSGNPKGEQFF.